The next 21 T cell receptor beta chains were all read from a single sample in a study of patients and donors after allogeneic stem cell transplantation. TCRdb analysed the RT-PCR reads with MiXCR anew, one entry per CDR3 protein. The table has more than 850,000 distinct CDR3 sequences, 15% to 20% seen once. Sequenced material: blood, either unsorted or a sorted T cell fraction (not recorded which). These receptors were collected from a human donor who was either an allogeneic HSCT recipient or a stem cell or donor lymphocyte infusion donor (not recorded which). It is not recorded whose cells these are; they may come from a transplant donor.

This clonotype turned up a few times. CDR3: CASTRGTGYTF. The CDR3 region has the DNA TGTGCCAGCACCCGGGGGACTGGCTACACCTTC. The chain carries TRBV6-2 or TRBV6-3 and TRBJ1-2; possible D gene TRBD1, 5 bases. The CDR3 has 11 residues. Germline assignment: CDR1 MNHEY and CDR2 SVGEGT. The V end lost 7 bases, the J end lost 7 bases, and 10 bases lay between the germline ends.

This chain joins TRBV7-2 and TRBJ2-6; D is ambiguous. Trimming left V 5 bases short and J 1 base short, with 6 bases between. CDR1 and CDR2 from the germline V gene are SGHTA and FQGNSA. The CDR3 loop spans 14 amino acids. The CDR3 DNA is TGTGCCAGCAGCCGGTTATCTGGGGCCAACGTCCTGACTTTC. Translating gives CASSRLSGANVLTF.

The rearrangement uses TRBV10-3 and TRBJ1-4, with TRBD1 matching 8 bases. The V gene's germline CDR1 is ENHRY and CDR2 SYGVKD. V was pared by 2 bases and J by 3 bases, with 2 bases of the junction left unmatched. This CDR3 has 15 residues. The DNA for the CDR3 is TGTGCCATCAGTGAGAACAGGGGGTCTAATGAAAAACTGTTTTTT. Amino acids: CAISENRGSNEKLFF.

This clonotype was detected many times. The chain couples TRBV25-1 to TRBJ2-3, with D unresolved. Germline-derived CDR1 and CDR2 are MGHDK and SYGVNS. V lost 2 bases and J lost 2, with 2 bases in between. The CDR3 loop spans 12 amino acids. CDR3 bases: TGTGCCAGCAGTGAAAACACAGATACGCAGTATTTT. Translating it yields CASSENTDTQYF. The variable domain in full, completed from reference TRBV25-1 and TRBJ2-3, reads EADIYQTPRYLVIGTGKKITLECSQTMGHDKMYWYQQDPGMELHLIHYSYGVNSTEKGDLSSESTVSRIRTEHFPLTLESARPSHTSQYLCASSENTDTQYFGPGTRLTVL.

The chain employs TRBV5-1 and TRBJ1-2; 9 nucleotides match TRBD1. The CDR3 loop spans 14 amino acids. The V and J ends lost 3 bases and 6 bases, in that order; junction bases with no gene match: 6. CDR1 and CDR2 from the germline V gene are SGHRS and YFSETQ. In nucleotides, the CDR3 is TGCGCCAGCAGCTCGGTGGACAGGGGTGATGGCTACACCTTC. This translates into CASSSVDRGDGYTF.

The chain joins TRBV25-1 to TRBJ2-7; TRBD2 matches 11 bases. From germline, CDR1 is MGHDK and CDR2 SYGVNS. This CDR3 region has 16 residues. The V segment lost 7 bases and the J segment 0 bases; nucleotides outside the gene matches: 8. The CDR3 spells CASTPLGLADSYEQYF. The CDR3 DNA follows: TGTGCCAGCACTCCCCTGGGACTAGCGGACTCCTACGAGCAGTACTTC.

This clonotype was picked up many times. V and J are TRBV29-1 and TRBJ2-5; TRBD1 matches at 8 bases. Germline V gene sequence: CDR1 SQVTM, CDR2 ANQGSEA. With V trimmed by 5 bases and J by 5 bases, 7 bases remained unmatched. The CDR3 sequence is 13 residues long. CDR3 in amino acids: CSVTRGRGETQYF. CDR3 nucleotides: TGCAGCGTTACCAGGGGGCGCGGGGAGACCCAGTACTTC. The full variable domain, rest sourced from reference TRBV29-1 and TRBJ2-5, is SAVISQKPSRDICQRGTSLTIQCQVDSQVTMMFWYRQQPGQSLTLIATANQGSEATYESGFVIDKFPISRPNLTFSTLTVSNMSPEDSSIYLCSVTRGRGETQYFGPGTRLLVL.

This clonotype appeared many times. The chain uses TRBV7-6 and TRBJ2-3; unclear D gene. The CDR3 sequence is 16 residues long. The ends were cut back, 1 base at V and 0 bases at J, with 11 bases in the middle. Germline CDR1 is SGHVS and CDR2 is FNYEAQ. CDR3 bases: TGTGCCAGCAGCTTAGGTGCGTTCTCTAGCACAGATACGCAGTATTTT. Translated: CASSLGAFSSTDTQYF.

This clonotype showed up just a few times. The V call is TRBV27, the J call TRBJ2-7, with 7 bases lining up with TRBD1. V lost 8 bases, J lost 4 bases, and 17 bases stayed unmatched. CDR1 and CDR2 from the germline V gene are MNHEY and SMNVEV (reference sequence). This CDR3 is 16 amino acids long. This CDR3 reads CASDNKTGTAPYEQYF. The CDR3 DNA is TGTGCCAGCGACAACAAAACCGGGACAGCGCCATACGAGCAGTACTTC.

The table lists this clonotype with many counts. This chain connects TRBV20-1 to TRBJ2-1; 8 positions match TRBD2. The CDR3 is made up of 15 amino acids. Germline V lookup: CDR1 DFQATT, CDR2 SNEGSKA (reference sequence). V lost 6 bases to trimming and J lost 1 base; unmatched junction nucleotides: 8. CDR3 sequence reads: CSAPQAGGSYNEQFF. CDR3 in DNA: TGCAGTGCCCCCCAGGCGGGAGGTTCCTACAATGAGCAGTTCTTC.

This clonotype has at least ten counts. This chain connects TRBV12-3 or TRBV12-4 to TRBJ1-1, with unresolved D. V lost 1 base to trimming and J lost 4 bases, with 10 bases between them. The CDR3 totals 14 residues. Here the CDR3 DNA reads TGTGCCAGCAGTTTAGAGCACCCGTCCACTGAAGCTTTCTTT. It is translated as CASSLEHPSTEAFF.

This clonotype was picked up a small number of times. The chain links TRBV7-9 to TRBJ2-1; no clear D gene. The V gene lost 3 bases and the J gene lost 10 bases, with 7 bases spanning the gap. The CDR3 length is 11 residues. The V gene's germline CDR1 is SEHNR and CDR2 FQNEAQ (reference sequence). The CDR3 sequence: CASSFVYEQFF. DNA of the CDR3: TGTGCCAGCAGCTTTGTCTACGAGCAGTTCTTC.

This clonotype was detected a few times. As DNA, the CDR3 is TGCGCCAGCAGCGTCTACGGGGGCCTGGGTCAGCCCCAGCATTTT. This encodes CASSVYGGLGQPQHF. The chain links TRBV5-1 to TRBJ1-5; tentative D call: TRBD1 (6 bases). V was trimmed by 4 bases and J by 6 bases, leaving 17 bases between them. There are 15 residues in the CDR3. Germline CDR1 and CDR2: SGHRS and YFSETQ.

The chain employs TRBV6-5 and TRBJ1-1; no definite D call. The CDR3 extends over 15 amino acids. V lost 2 bases and J lost 1, with 11 bases in between. Germline V gene lookup returns CDR1 MNHEY and CDR2 SVGAGI. CDR3 region: CASSYQKRKNTEAFF. The CDR3 coding sequence is TGTGCCAGCAGTTACCAGAAACGAAAGAACACTGAAGCTTTCTTT.

This sequence joins TRBV9 and TRBJ1-2, with D tentatively TRBD1 (5 bases). V shed 0 bases and J shed 5 bases, with 14 bases lying between them. In germline, CDR1 is SGDLS, CDR2 YYNGEE. The CDR3 runs 15 residues. CDR3 loop: CASSVEGSIGYGYTF. The CDR3 bases are TGTGCCAGCAGCGTAGAGGGGTCTATCGGGTATGGCTACACCTTC.

The genes are TRBV7-2 and TRBJ2-6; either TRBD1 or TRBD2 may fit D (5 bases each). Germline CDR1 and CDR2: SGHTA and FQGNSA. There are 17 residues in the CDR3. V lost 4 bases, J lost 0 bases, and 13 bases lay in between. The CDR3 loop reads CASSSPGRTSGANVLTF. CDR3 sequence (DNA): TGTGCCAGCAGCTCCCCGGGACGGACCTCTGGGGCCAACGTCCTGACTTTC.

The chain uses TRBV29-1 and TRBJ1-2; 7 positions match TRBD1. Germline CDR1 SQVTM, CDR2 ANQGSEA. This CDR3 is 13 amino acids long. J was trimmed by 7 bases and V by 3 bases; bases with no gene match: 8. The CDR3 loop is CSVDPDRASGYTF. The CDR3 DNA sequence: TGCAGCGTTGATCCCGACAGGGCCTCTGGCTACACCTTC. Drawing the rest from reference TRBV29-1 and TRBJ1-2, the complete variable domain is SAVISQKPSRDICQRGTSLTIQCQVDSQVTMMFWYRQQPGQSLTLIATANQGSEATYESGFVIDKFPISRPNLTFSTLTVSNMSPEDSSIYLCSVDPDRASGYTFGSGTRLTVV.

V usage is TRBV25-1 and J usage is TRBJ1-6; a weak D match, TRBD1 (6 bases). Germline V CDR1 and CDR2: MGHDK, SYGVNS. CDR3 length: 16 amino acids. V dropped 4 bases and J dropped 9 bases, with 19 bases sitting between them. The chain's CDR3 is CASSAIGTGSGSPLHF. DNA of the CDR3: TGTGCCAGCAGTGCCATAGGAACAGGGTCGGGTTCACCCCTCCACTTT.

V gene TRBV20-1 combines with J gene TRBJ2-1, with 13 bases that match TRBD2. From germline, CDR1 is DFQATT and CDR2 SNEGSKA (reference sequence). This CDR3 comprises 17 residues. V lost 6 bases and J lost 8; bases outside the gene matches: 16. The DNA of the CDR3 is TGCAGTGCCTCCTTACCAGGGACTAGCGGGGCCCGGGATGAGCAGTTCTTC. Translation: CSASLPGTSGARDEQFF.

This clonotype turned up a few times. The chain joins TRBV6-1 to TRBJ2-2; D gene unclear. Germline CDR1 reads MNHNS; CDR2 reads SASEGT. V lost 7 bases, J lost 2 bases, and 8 bases lay in between. The CDR3 sequence is 13 residues long. DNA for the CDR3: TGTGCCAGCACGAGCCCAAACACCGGGGAGCTGTTTTTT. Protein sequence: CASTSPNTGELFF.

The sample holds a few counts of this clonotype. The V call is TRBV4-2, the J call TRBJ2-1; possible D gene TRBD2, 7 bases. This CDR3 has 16 amino acids. V was clipped by 1 base and J by 5 bases, with 15 bases between them. Germline CDR1 and CDR2: LGHNA and YNFKEQ. CDR3 region: CASSQVGGGGDNEQFF. CDR3 DNA sequence: TGTGCCAGCAGCCAAGTGGGGGGCGGGGGAGACAATGAGCAGTTCTTC.